The 14 T cell receptor beta chains below come from one sample, sequenced in a study of OX40 agonist ivuxolimab in advanced cancers. Assay: immunoSEQ multiplex PCR; the TCRdb copy retains only in-frame clones and omits some. This table holds about 70,000 clones, 87% found once. The source material was CD4+ or CD8+ T cells sorted from blood, sampled in a trial of the OX40 agonist ivuxolimab. Every receptor here comes from an adult with an advanced solid tumor such as melanoma, head and neck, liver or kidney cancer.

This clone appeared a few times. V usage is TRBV6-6 and J usage is TRBJ1-1; D gene unclear. The germline V gene encodes CDR1 MNHNY and CDR2 SVGAGI (reference sequence). V was trimmed by 5 bases and J by 10 bases, leaving 14 bases between them. CDR3 size: 12 residues. The CDR3 nucleotides are TGTGCCAGCAGTAGTCCGGACGGTCCAGCTTTCTTT. Protein product: CASSSPDGPAFF.

The chain links TRBV7-9 to TRBJ1-4, with D perhaps TRBD1 (5 bases). Germline V gene lookup returns CDR1 SEHNR and CDR2 FQNEAQ (reference sequence). This CDR3 comprises 15 residues. V was cut by 6 bases and J by 7 bases, with 18 bases left in between. The CDR3 region has the DNA TGTGCCAGCAGTTTAACAGGCGGCGGGAGTGAAAAACTGTTTTTT. It is translated as CASSLTGGGSEKLFF.

The rearrangement joins TRBV27 to TRBJ2-1, with TRBD2 matching 8 bases. With 5 bases clipped from V and 8 bases from J, the junction kept 8 bases outside the gene matches. The CDR3 is 14 residues long. CDR1 MNHEY and CDR2 SMNVEV come from the germline V gene (reference sequence). This CDR3 reads CASSQRGPFDEQFF. CDR3 coding DNA: TGTGCCAGCAGTCAGCGGGGGCCGTTCGATGAGCAGTTCTTC.

The chain has TRBV5-4 and TRBJ2-7; D perhaps matches TRBD2 (5 bases). CDR1 is SGHNT, CDR2 YYREEE, per germline (reference sequence). V dropped 4 bases and J dropped 7 bases, with 12 bases sitting between them. This CDR3 region has 12 residues. The CDR3 here is CASSRTDGEQYF. CDR3 nucleotide sequence: TGTGCCAGCAGCAGGACTGACGGGGAGCAGTACTTC.

This clone has just one count. The V and J genes are TRBV7-9 and TRBJ2-1; D not resolved. Trimming removed 1 base from V and 7 bases from J, with 8 bases in between. This CDR3 region has 13 residues. Germline assignment: CDR1 SEHNR and CDR2 FQNEAQ (reference sequence). CDR3 DNA sequence: TGTGCCAGCAGCTTAGGGGTGGGGAATGAGCAGTTCTTC. This translates into CASSLGVGNEQFF. The full variable domain, with the rest looked up from reference TRBV7-9 and TRBJ2-1, is DTGVSQNPRHKITKRGQNVTFRCDPISEHNRLYWYRQTLGQGPEFLTYFQNEAQLEKSRLLSDRFSAERPKGSFSTLEIQRTEQGDSAMYLCASSLGVGNEQFFGPGTRLTVL.

This chain connects TRBV11-2 to TRBJ2-7, with 9 bases aligning to TRBD2. Germline CDR1 SGHAT, CDR2 FQNNGV. J was trimmed by 2 bases and V by 0 bases; bases with no gene match: 2. The CDR3 has 15 residues. CDR3 bases: TGTGCCAGCAGCTTAGAGTTAGCGGGGGCCTACGAGCAGTACTTC. It is translated as CASSLELAGAYEQYF.

The J gene is TRBJ2-3, the V gene TRBV4-1; 15 bases are a match to TRBD2. From germline, CDR1 is MGHRA and CDR2 YSYEKL. The CDR3 totals 21 residues. Losses at the gene ends were 3 bases for V and 3 bases for J; bases not matched to a gene: 16. The DNA for the CDR3 is TGCGCCAGCAGCCAGATTATGGGACTAGCGGGGGGCCGGGGTTTGACAGATACGCAGTATTTT. This sequence encodes CASSQIMGLAGGRGLTDTQYF.

The chain has TRBV5-6 and TRBJ2-5; no reliable D call. Germline lookup yields CDR1 SGHDT and CDR2 YYEEEE. Trimming cost V 2 bases and J 2 bases, with 7 bases left between them. This CDR3 spans 13 amino acids. DNA for the CDR3: TGTGCCAGCAGCTTACGGCCTCAAGAGACCCAGTACTTC. Translation: CASSLRPQETQYF.

The table lists this clone with a count of one. The CDR3 region has the DNA TGTGCCAGCAGCACAGGGAATAGCAATCAGCCCCAGCATTTT. Residues: CASSTGNSNQPQHF. This chain joins TRBV5-5 and TRBJ1-5, with D possibly being TRBD1 (6 bases). V lost 4 bases and J 0 bases, leaving 8 bases between the germline ends. Germline V CDR1 and CDR2: SGHKS, YYEKEE (reference sequence). This CDR3 is 14 amino acids long.

J is TRBJ1-4 and V is TRBV4-1, with unresolved D. The CDR3 runs to 15 residues. Germline values: CDR1 MGHRA, CDR2 YSYEKL. V shed 1 base and J shed 3 bases, with 9 bases lying between them. Here the CDR3 reads CASSQGAGANEKLFF. The CDR3 DNA reads TGCGCCAGCAGCCAAGGCGCCGGTGCTAATGAAAAACTGTTTTTT.

The chain is built from TRBV6-1 and TRBJ1-5; weak D call: TRBD1 (5 bases). This CDR3 is 14 amino acids long. V lost 4 bases to trimming and J lost 4 bases, with 11 bases between them. Germline V lookup: CDR1 MNHNS, CDR2 SASEGT. Written as DNA, the CDR3 is TGTGCCAGCAGTGCGGGACGGATTAATCAGCCCCAGCATTTT. As protein: CASSAGRINQPQHF.

The DNA for the CDR3 is TGTGCCAGCAGTTTACCCCTCGGGACAGGGGTTATATCGGGTGGAAACACCATATATTTT. Translating it yields CASSLPLGTGVISGGNTIYF. The chain recombines TRBV28 with TRBJ1-3, with 10 bases fitting TRBD1. Trimming took 2 bases from V and 3 from J; bases not matched to a gene: 16. The V gene's germline CDR1 is MDHEN and CDR2 SYDVKM. The CDR3 length is 20 residues.

The V call is TRBV5-6, the J call TRBJ2-5; 8 bases fit TRBD1. Germline V gene data show CDR1 as SGHDT and CDR2 as YYEEEE. CDR3 length: 14 amino acids. CDR3 sequence: CVTHRGKWQETQYF. DNA for the CDR3: TGTGTCACACACAGGGGGAAGTGGCAAGAGACCCAGTACTTC.

The chain links TRBV7-9 to TRBJ1-2, with D possibly TRBD1 on 5 matching bases. Germline V gives CDR1 SEHNR, CDR2 FQNEAQ (reference sequence). V was shortened by 6 bases and J by 4 bases, with 9 bases between the two germline ends. The length of the CDR3 is 12 residues. Here the CDR3 reads CASSRGSYGYTF. In DNA form, the CDR3 reads TGTGCCAGCAGTCGGGGGTCCTATGGCTACACCTTC.